The rows below give T cell receptor beta chains drawn from one sample of a study of cytomegalovirus exposure and HLA in healthy donors. The assay was immunoSEQ multiplex PCR, and TCRdb's table has in-frame clones only and misses some. This table has around 110,000 clones, roughly 79% appearing once. The sequenced sample consisted of PBMCs. The receptors shown here come from a woman aged 18-29 years in good health and CMV-seronegative. Both conserved end residues are part of each CDR3. D genes are given only for firm matches. A row's size may be missing; if present it is once, few, many or a size class.

J gene,D gene,clone size,V gene,CDR3 DNA,CDR3 protein
TRBJ2-5,TRBD2,.,TRBV6-5,TGTGCCAGCAGTCCTAGCGGGGGCCTCCAAGAGACCCAGTACTTC,CASSPSGGLQETQYF
TRBJ1-4,.,.,TRBV18,TGTGCCAGCTCTCAAGAGGGGACTTCTAATGAAAAACTGTTTTTT,CASSQEGTSNEKLFF
TRBJ2-6,.,few,TRBV2,TGTGCCGACCGGGAATCTAACGCTGGGGCCAACGTCCTGACTTTC,CADRESNAGANVLTF
TRBJ1-1,.,.,TRBV28,TGTGCCAGCAGTTTGGGGGGGCTAGGGAACACTGAAGCTTTCTTT,CASSLGGLGNTEAFF
TRBJ1-1,TRBD1,few,TRBV30,TGTGCCTGGGGAACTGGGACAGGGGGCACTGAAGCTTTCTTT,CAWGTGTGGTEAFF
TRBJ1-1,TRBD1,.,TRBV6-1,TGTGCCAGCAGTTTGGCAGGGGGCTTCGACACTGAAGCTTTCTTT,CASSLAGGFDTEAFF
TRBJ1-2,TRBD1,.,TRBV29-1,TGCAGCGTTGTGGCGGGACAGGGGATTAGCCATGGCTACACCTTC,CSVVAGQGISHGYTF
TRBJ2-3,TRBD2,.,TRBV2,TGTGCCAGCAGGCATCAAGCGGGGGGGATAGATACGCAGTATTTT,CASRHQAGGIDTQYF
TRBJ1-2,.,.,TRBV28,TGTGCCAGCAGTTTATTATCAGGGTTCTATGGCTACACCTTC,CASSLLSGFYGYTF
TRBJ2-2,TRBD2,.,TRBV5-1,TGCGCCAGCAGTTTGGGGGTAATAACTAGCGACACCGGGGAGCTGTTTTTT,CASSLGVITSDTGELFF
TRBJ2-1,.,.,TRBV4-2,TGTGCCAGCAGCCAAGAGCCGGACAGCTACAATGAGCAGTTCTTC,CASSQEPDSYNEQFF
TRBJ1-1,.,.,TRBV29-1,TGCAGCGTTGAAGTCGGGGTGAACACTGAAGCTTTCTTT,CSVEVGVNTEAFF
TRBJ1-5,.,.,TRBV28,TGTGCCAGCAGTTTAACGGGTAAGGGCAATCAGCCCCAGCATTTT,CASSLTGKGNQPQHF
TRBJ2-7,.,once,TRBV7-2,TGTGCCAGCAGCTCTTCGGGGGTACGCGAGCAGTACTTC,CASSSSGVREQYF
TRBJ2-1,.,few,TRBV6-1,TGTGCCAGCAGTGCGGACTACCATGAGCAGTTCTTC,CASSADYHEQFF
TRBJ1-2,TRBD1,few,TRBV28,TGTGCCAGCACTAAGCCGGGACAGGGAATGGTAGTTGGCTACACCTTC,CASTKPGQGMVVGYTF
TRBJ2-7,TRBD1,few,TRBV5-4,TGTGCCAGCAGCTGGGACAGGGGCTACGAGCAGTACTTC,CASSWDRGYEQYF
TRBJ2-7,.,few,TRBV2,TGTGCCAGCAGTGAACAGGGTTTCAACGAGCAGTACTTC,CASSEQGFNEQYF
TRBJ2-6,.,.,TRBV10-3,TGTGCCATCGGGCGCGCCGGGGCCAACGTCCTGACTTTC,CAIGRAGANVLTF
TRBJ1-2,TRBD1,.,TRBV29-1,TGCAGCTCAGAGGACAGGGCCCCAGGGGGCTATGGCTACACCTTC,CSSEDRAPGGYGYTF
TRBJ2-1,TRBD2,.,TRBV4-2,TGTGCCAGCAGCCAGCCCCCATCCGGGACTAGCGGCTACAATGAGCAGTTCTTC,CASSQPPSGTSGYNEQFF
TRBJ2-7,TRBD1,.,TRBV6-4,TGTGCCAGGGACAGGGACAAGGGACTGATCTCCTACGAGCAGTACTTC,CARDRDKGLISYEQYF
TRBJ1-3,.,few,TRBV30,TGTGCCTGGAGTCCCCTGGCTGGTAACACCATATATTTT,CAWSPLAGNTIYF
TRBJ2-2,TRBD1,.,TRBV29-1,TGCAGCGTTGGACAGGGAGTTAACACCGGGGAGCTGTTTTTT,CSVGQGVNTGELFF
TRBJ2-1,TRBD2,.,TRBV5-1,TGCGCCAGCAGCCCCGAGACTAGCGGGCGGGCGGGGGAGCAGTTCTTC,CASSPETSGRAGEQFF
TRBJ2-3,TRBD1,.,TRBV7-6,TGTGCCAGTGGAAGACAGGGGGCTACGCAGTATTTT,CASGRQGATQYF
TRBJ1-1,TRBD1,.,TRBV10-3,TGTGCCATCAGTGTACAGGGGGCATCCACTGAAGCTTTCTTT,CAISVQGASTEAFF
TRBJ1-2,.,few,TRBV6-1,TGTGCCAGCAGTGAGCTTTACAGAAACTATGGCTACACCTTC,CASSELYRNYGYTF
TRBJ1-1,.,.,TRBV7-6,TGTGCCAGCAGCTTAGAGCCCGGGGAGAGTGCTTTCTTT,CASSLEPGESAFF
TRBJ1-5,.,.,TRBV2,TGTGCCAGCAGGGAGGGTTTTCAGCCCCAGCATTTT,CASREGFQPQHF
TRBJ2-7,TRBD1,.,TRBV5-1,TGCGCCAGCAGCTCCCACACAGGGGCCTACGAGCAGTACTTC,CASSSHTGAYEQYF
TRBJ1-2,.,.,TRBV29-1,TGCAGCGTTACTCCCTCGACTGGAATTCGGTCCTCTGGCTACACCTTC,CSVTPSTGIRSSGYTF
TRBJ1-6,.,.,TRBV29-1,TGCAGCGCGCGTTTTAGCTCCTATAATTCACCCCTCCACTTT,CSARFSSYNSPLHF
TRBJ1-1,TRBD1,.,TRBV5-1,TGCGCCAGCAGCTTGGCCGGGACAGGATCGAACACTGAAGCTTTCTTT,CASSLAGTGSNTEAFF
TRBJ1-1,TRBD1,.,TRBV28,TGTGCCAGCAGCCCGCGGGGACAGTCGAACACTGAAGCTTTCTTT,CASSPRGQSNTEAFF
TRBJ1-5,TRBD1,.,TRBV6-6,TGTGCCAGCAGTTATAAGGGACAGTATGTGACTCAGCCCCAGCATTTT,CASSYKGQYVTQPQHF
TRBJ1-1,.,.,TRBV2,TGTGCCAGCAGGGGGGGGACTGAAGCTTTCTTT,CASRGGTEAFF
TRBJ1-4,TRBD1,.,TRBV5-1,TGCGCCAGCAGCTTAACCCGGGACAGTCCTGAAAAACTGTTTTTT,CASSLTRDSPEKLFF
TRBJ2-7,.,.,TRBV27,TGTGCCAGCAGCACGATTCAGGTACCCTACGAGCAGTACTTC,CASSTIQVPYEQYF
TRBJ1-6,.,.,TRBV4-1,TGCGCCAGCAGCCCACGCTTAGCAGTCGTCTCCTATAATTCACCCCTCCACTTT,CASSPRLAVVSYNSPLHF
TRBJ1-1,.,.,TRBV6-5,TGTGCCAGCAGTTACGGGCTAACTAGGAGGGGCACTGAAGCTTTCTTT,CASSYGLTRRGTEAFF
TRBJ1-1,.,.,TRBV2,TGTGCCAGCAGGGTGGACAGGAACACTGAAGCTTTCTTT,CASRVDRNTEAFF
TRBJ1-1,.,.,TRBV5-1,TGCGCCAGCAGTTCACTCGGGACATATAACACTGAAGCTTTCTTT,CASSSLGTYNTEAFF
TRBJ2-5,TRBD2,few,TRBV27,TGTGCCAGCAGTTTATTAAACGGGGGGATAGGAGAGCAGTACTTC,CASSLLNGGIGEQYF
TRBJ1-2,.,few,TRBV6-5,TGTGCCAGCAGTTACTCGTGGAGACGGGTGGGCTATGGCTACACCTTC,CASSYSWRRVGYGYTF
TRBJ1-2,.,.,TRBV27,TGTGCCAGCAGTTTCCGGGGTATCGGCGGCTACACCTTC,CASSFRGIGGYTF
TRBJ2-5,TRBD1,.,TRBV14,TGTGCCAGCAGCATTGCCGGGACAGGGCTGCGAGAGACCCAGTACTTC,CASSIAGTGLRETQYF